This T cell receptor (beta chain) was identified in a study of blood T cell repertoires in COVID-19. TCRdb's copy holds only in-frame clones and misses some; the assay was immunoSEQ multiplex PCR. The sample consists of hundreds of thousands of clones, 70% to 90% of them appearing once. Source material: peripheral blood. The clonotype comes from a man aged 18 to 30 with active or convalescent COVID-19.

This CDR3 is CASSSRRQGDVEAFF. The CDR3 DNA reads TGTGCCAGCAGCTCTCGTAGACAGGGTGATGTTGAAGCTTTCTTT. V gene TRBV5-6 combines with J gene TRBJ1-1; 7 bases are a match to TRBD1. V dropped 3 bases and J dropped 7; count of bases not matched to a gene: 12. Per germline, CDR1 SGHDT and CDR2 YYEEEE. The CDR3 has 15 amino acids.